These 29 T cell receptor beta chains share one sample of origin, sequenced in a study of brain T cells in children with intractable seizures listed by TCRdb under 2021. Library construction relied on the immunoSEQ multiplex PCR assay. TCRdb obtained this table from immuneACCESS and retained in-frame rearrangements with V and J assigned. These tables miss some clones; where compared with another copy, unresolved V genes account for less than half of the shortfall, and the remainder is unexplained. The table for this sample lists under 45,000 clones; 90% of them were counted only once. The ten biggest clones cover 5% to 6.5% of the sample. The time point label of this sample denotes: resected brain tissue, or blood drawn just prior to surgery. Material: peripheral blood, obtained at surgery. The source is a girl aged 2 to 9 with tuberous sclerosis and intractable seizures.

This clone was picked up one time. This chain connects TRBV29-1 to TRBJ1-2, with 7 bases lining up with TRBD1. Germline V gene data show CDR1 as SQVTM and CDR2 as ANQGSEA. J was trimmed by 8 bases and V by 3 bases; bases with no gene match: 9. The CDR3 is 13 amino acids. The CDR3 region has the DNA TGCAGCGTTGACCCAGACAGGGAGCAAGGCTACACCTTC. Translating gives CSVDPDREQGYTF.

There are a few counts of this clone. CDR3 in amino acids: CASSQGSREPQHF. The CDR3 nucleotides are TGTGCCAGCAGCCAAGGATCACGAGAACCCCAGCATTTT. The rearrangement links TRBV4-2 to TRBJ1-5; D ambiguous. This CDR3 contains 13 residues. The germline V gene encodes CDR1 LGHNA and CDR2 YNFKEQ. Trimming pared 1 base from V and 10 bases from J, leaving 11 bases between.

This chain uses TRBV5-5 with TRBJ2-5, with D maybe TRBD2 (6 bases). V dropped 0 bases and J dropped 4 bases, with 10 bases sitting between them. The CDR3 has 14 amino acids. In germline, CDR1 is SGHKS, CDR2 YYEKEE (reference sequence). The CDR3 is CASSLVLAGETQYF. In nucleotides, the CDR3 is TGTGCCAGCAGCTTGGTACTAGCTGGAGAGACCCAGTACTTC.

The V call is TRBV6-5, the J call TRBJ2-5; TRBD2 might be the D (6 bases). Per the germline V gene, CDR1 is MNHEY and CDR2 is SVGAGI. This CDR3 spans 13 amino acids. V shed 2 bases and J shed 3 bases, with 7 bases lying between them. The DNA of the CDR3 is TGTGCCAGCAGTTACGGGGGGAAAGAGACCCAGTACTTC. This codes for CASSYGGKETQYF.

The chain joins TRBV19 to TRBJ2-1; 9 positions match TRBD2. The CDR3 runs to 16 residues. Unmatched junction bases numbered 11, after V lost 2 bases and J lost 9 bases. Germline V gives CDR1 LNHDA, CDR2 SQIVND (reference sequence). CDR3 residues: CASSISGGGARSEQFF. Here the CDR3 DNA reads TGTGCCAGTAGTATATCGGGCGGGGGGGCTAGGAGTGAGCAGTTCTTC.

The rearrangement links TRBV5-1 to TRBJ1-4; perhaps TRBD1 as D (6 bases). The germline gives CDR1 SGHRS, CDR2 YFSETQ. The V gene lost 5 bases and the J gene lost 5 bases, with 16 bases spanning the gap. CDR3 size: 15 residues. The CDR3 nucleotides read TGCGCCAGCAGTTCAACGATTACAGGGAATGAAAAACTGTTTTTT. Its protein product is CASSSTITGNEKLFF.

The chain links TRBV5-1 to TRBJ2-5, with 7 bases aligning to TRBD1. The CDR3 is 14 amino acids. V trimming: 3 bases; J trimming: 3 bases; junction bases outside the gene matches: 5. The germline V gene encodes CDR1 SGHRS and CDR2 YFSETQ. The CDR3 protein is CASSSTGTEETQYF. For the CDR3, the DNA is TGCGCCAGCAGCTCCACCGGGACAGAAGAGACCCAGTACTTC.

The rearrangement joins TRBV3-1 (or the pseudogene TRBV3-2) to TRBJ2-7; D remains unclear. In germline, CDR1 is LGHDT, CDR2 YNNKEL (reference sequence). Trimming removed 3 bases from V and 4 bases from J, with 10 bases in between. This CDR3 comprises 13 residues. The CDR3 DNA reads TGTGCCAGCAGCCACTCTTCCAGATACGAGCAGTACTTC. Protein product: CASSHSSRYEQYF.

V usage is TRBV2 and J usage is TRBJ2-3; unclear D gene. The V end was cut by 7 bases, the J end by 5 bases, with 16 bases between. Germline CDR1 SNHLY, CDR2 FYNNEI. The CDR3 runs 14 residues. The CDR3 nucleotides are TGTGCCAGCATCGCTGAAATTATGGGAGATACGCAGTATTTT. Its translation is CASIAEIMGDTQYF.

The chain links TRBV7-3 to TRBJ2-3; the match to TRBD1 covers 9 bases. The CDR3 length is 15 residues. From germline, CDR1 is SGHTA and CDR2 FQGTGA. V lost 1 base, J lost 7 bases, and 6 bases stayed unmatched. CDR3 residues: CASSLMGQGENTQYF. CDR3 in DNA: TGTGCCAGCAGCTTAATGGGACAGGGTGAAAATACGCAGTATTTT. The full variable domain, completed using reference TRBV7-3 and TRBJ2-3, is GAGVSQTPSNKVTEKGKYVELRCDPISGHTALYWYRQSLGQGPEFLIYFQGTGAADDSGLPNDRFFAVRPEGSVSTLKIQRTERGDSAVYLCASSLMGQGENTQYFGPGTRLTVL.

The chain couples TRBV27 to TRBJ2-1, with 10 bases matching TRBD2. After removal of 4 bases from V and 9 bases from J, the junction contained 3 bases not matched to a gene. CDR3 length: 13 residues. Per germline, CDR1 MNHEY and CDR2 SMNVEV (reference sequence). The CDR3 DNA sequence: TGTGCCAGCAGTTCGAGACTAGCGGGTGAGCAGTTCTTC. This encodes CASSSRLAGEQFF.

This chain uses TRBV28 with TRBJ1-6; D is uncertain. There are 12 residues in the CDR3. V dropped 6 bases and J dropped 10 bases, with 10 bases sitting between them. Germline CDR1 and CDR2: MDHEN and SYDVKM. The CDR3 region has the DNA TGTGCCAGCAGGGCCCTGGGCTCACCCCTCCACTTT. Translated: CASRALGSPLHF.

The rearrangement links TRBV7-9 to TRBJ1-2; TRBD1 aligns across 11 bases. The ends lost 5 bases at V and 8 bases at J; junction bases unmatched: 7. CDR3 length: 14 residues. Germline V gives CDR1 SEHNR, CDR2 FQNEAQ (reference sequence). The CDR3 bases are TGTGCCAGCAGCCTAGGACAGGGGGCGCAAGGCTACACCTTC. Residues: CASSLGQGAQGYTF.

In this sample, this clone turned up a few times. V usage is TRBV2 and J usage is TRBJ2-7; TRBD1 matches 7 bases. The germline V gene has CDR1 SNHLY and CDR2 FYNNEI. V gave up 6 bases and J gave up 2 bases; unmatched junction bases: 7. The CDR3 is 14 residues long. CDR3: CASSILQGTYEQYF. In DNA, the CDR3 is TGTGCCAGCAGCATTTTACAGGGGACCTACGAGCAGTACTTC. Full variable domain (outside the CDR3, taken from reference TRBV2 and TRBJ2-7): EPEVTQTPSHQVTQMGQEVILRCVPISNHLYFYWYRQILGQKVEFLVSFYNNEISEKSEIFDDQFSVERPDGSNFTLKIRSTKLEDSAMYFCASSILQGTYEQYFGPGTRLTVT.

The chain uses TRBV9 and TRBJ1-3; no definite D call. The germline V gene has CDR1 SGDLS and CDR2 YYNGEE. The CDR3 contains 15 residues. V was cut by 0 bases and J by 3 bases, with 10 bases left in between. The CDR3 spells CASSVGYELGNTIYF. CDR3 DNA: TGTGCCAGCAGCGTAGGCTATGAACTTGGAAACACCATATATTTT.

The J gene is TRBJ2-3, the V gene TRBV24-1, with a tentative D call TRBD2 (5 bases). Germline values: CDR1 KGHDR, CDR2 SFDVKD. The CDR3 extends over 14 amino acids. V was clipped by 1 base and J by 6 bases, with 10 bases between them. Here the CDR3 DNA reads TGTGCCACCAGTGATTTAAACCCGGGGGATACGCAGTATTTT. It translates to CATSDLNPGDTQYF.

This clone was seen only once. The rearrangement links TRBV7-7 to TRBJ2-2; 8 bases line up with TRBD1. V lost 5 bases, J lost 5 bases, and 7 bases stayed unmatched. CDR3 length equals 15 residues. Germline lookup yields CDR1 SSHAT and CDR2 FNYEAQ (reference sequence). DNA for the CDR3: TGTGCCAGCAGCGGTGGACAGGGTGGAACCGGGGAGCTGTTTTTT. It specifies CASSGGQGGTGELFF.

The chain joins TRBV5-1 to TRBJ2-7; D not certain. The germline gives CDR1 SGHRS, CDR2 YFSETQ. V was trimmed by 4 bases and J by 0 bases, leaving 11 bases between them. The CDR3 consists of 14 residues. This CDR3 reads CASSVTGRSYEQYF. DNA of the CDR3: TGCGCCAGCAGCGTAACGGGTCGCTCCTACGAGCAGTACTTC.

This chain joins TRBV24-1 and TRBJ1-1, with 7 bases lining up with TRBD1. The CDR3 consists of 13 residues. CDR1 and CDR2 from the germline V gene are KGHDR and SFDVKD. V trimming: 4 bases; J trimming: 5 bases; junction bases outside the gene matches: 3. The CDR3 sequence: CATSDLQGTEAFF. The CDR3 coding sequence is TGTGCCACCAGTGACCTACAGGGGACTGAAGCTTTCTTT.

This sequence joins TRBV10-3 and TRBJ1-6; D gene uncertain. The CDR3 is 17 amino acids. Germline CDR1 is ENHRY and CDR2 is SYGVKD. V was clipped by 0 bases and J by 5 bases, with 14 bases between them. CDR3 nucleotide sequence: TGTGCCATCAGTGAGTCGAGCCAAGCAGGAGATAATTCACCCCTCCACTTT. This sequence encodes CAISESSQAGDNSPLHF.

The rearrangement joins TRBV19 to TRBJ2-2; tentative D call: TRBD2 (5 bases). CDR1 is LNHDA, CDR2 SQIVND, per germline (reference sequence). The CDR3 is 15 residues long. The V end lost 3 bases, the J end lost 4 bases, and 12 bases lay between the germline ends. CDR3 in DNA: TGTGCCAGTAGTATTGAAGGACTCAGCACCGGGGAGCTGTTTTTT. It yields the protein CASSIEGLSTGELFF.

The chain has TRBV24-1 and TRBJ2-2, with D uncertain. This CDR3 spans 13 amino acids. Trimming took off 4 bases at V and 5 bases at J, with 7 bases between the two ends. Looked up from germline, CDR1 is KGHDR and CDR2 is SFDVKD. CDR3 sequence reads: CATSDPITGELFF. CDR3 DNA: TGTGCCACCAGTGACCCGATAACCGGGGAGCTGTTTTTT.

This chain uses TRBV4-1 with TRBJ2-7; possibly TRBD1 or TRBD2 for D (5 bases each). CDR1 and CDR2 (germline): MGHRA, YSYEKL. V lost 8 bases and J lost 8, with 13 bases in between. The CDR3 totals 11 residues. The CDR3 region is CASGDGLKQYV. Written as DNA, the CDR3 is TGCGCCAGCGGGGACGGTCTAAAGCAGTACGTC.

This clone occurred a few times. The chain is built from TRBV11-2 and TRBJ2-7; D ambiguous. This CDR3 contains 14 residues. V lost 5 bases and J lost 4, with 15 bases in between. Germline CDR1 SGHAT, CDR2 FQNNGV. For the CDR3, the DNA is TGTGCCAGCAGCGCAACACAGATCCCGTACGAGCAGTACGTC. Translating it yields CASSATQIPYEQYV.

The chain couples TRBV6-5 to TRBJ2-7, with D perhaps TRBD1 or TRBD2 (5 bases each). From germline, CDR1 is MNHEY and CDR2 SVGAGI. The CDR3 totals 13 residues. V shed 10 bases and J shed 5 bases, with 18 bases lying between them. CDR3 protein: CATMPGAGDEQYF. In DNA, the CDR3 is TGTGCCACCATGCCCGGGGCCGGGGACGAGCAGTACTTC.

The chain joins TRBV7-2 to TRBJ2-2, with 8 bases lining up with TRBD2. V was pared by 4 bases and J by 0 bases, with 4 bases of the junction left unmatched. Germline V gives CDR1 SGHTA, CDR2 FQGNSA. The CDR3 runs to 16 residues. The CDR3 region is CASSSELAANTGELFF. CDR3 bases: TGTGCCAGCAGCTCCGAACTAGCGGCGAACACCGGGGAGCTGTTTTTT.

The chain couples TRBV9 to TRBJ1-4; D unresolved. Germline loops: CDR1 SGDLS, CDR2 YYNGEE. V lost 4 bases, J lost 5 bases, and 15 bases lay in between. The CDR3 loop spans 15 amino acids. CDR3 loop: CASSPLNTLNEKLFF. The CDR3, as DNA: TGTGCCAGCAGCCCCCTAAACACCCTCAATGAAAAACTGTTTTTT.

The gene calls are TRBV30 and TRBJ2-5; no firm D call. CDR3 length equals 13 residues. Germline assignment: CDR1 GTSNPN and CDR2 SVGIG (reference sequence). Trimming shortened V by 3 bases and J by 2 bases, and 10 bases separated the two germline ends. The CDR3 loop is CAWSYGYQETQYF. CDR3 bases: TGTGCCTGGAGCTACGGCTATCAAGAGACCCAGTACTTC.

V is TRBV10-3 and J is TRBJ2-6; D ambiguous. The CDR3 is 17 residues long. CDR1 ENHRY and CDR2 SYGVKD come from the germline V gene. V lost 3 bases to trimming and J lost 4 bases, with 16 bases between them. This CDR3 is CAISEGPIGRGANVLTF. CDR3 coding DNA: TGTGCCATCAGTGAAGGACCCATCGGGCGGGGGGCCAACGTCCTGACTTTC.